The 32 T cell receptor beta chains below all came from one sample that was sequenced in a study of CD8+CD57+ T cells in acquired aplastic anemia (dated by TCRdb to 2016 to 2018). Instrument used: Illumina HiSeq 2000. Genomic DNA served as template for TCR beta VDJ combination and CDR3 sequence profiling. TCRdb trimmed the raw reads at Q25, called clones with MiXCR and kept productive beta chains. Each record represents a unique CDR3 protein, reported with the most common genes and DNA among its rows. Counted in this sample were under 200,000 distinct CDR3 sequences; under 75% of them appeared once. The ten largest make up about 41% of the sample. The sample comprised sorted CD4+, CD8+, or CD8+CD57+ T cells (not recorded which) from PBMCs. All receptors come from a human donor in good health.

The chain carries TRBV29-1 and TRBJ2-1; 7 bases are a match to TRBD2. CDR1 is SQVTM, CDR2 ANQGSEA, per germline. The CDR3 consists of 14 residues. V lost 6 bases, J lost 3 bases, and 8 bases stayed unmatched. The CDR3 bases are TGCAGCGTAGGGGCCGGCGGGGGCTACAATGAGCAGTTCTTC. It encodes CSVGAGGGYNEQFF.

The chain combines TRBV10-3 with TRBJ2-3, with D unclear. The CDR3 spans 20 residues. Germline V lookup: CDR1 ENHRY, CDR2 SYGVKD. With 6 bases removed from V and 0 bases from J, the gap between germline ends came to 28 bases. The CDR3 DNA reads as TGTGCCATCAGCCCCCCTTGGGAAAAGTCAGCGATGATTAGCACAGATACGCAGTATTTT. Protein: CAISPPWEKSAMISTDTQYF.

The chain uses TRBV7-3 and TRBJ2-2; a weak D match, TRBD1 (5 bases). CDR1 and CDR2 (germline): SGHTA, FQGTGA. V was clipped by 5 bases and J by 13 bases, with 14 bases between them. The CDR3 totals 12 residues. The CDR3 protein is CASSQGREGLFF. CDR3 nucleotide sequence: TGTGCCAGCAGCCAAGGCAGGGAAGGGCTGTTTTTT.

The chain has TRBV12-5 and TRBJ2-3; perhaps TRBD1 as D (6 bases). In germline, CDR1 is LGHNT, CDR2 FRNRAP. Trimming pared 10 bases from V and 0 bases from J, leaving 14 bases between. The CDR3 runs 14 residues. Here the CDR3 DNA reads TGTGCTACTAACAGGGCTACGAGCACAGATACGCAGTATTTT. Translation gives CATNRATSTDTQYF.

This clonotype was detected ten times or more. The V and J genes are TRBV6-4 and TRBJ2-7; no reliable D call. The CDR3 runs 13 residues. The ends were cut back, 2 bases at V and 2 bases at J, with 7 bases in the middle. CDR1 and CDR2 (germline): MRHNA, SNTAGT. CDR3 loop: CASSDPSPYEQYF. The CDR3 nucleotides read TGTGCCAGCAGTGACCCCAGTCCCTACGAGCAGTACTTC.

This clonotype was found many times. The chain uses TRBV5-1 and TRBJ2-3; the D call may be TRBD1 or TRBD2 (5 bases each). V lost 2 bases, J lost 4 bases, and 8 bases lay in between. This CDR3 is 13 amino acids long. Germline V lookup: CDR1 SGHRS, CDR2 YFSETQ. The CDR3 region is CASSFGTPDTQYF. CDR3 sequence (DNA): TGCGCCAGCAGCTTTGGGACCCCAGATACGCAGTATTTT.

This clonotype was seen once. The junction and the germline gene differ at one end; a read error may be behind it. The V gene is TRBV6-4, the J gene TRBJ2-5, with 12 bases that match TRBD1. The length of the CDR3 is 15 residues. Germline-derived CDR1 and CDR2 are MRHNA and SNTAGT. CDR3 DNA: TGTGCCAGCAGTCGCACGGGACAGGGGGCCGAGACCCAGTGCTTC. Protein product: CASSRTGQGAETQCF.

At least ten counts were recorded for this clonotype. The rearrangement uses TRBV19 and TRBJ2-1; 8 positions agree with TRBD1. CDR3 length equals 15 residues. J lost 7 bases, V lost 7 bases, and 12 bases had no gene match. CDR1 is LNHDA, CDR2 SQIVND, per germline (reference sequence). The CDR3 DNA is TGTGCCAGTAAAACAGGGATTAGGGACAGGAATGAGCAGTTCTTC. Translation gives CASKTGIRDRNEQFF.

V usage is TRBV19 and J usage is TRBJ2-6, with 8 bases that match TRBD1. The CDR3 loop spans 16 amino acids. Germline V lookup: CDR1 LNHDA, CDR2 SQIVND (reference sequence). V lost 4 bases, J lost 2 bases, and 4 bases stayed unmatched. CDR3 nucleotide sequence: TGTGCCAGTAGTACCCGGACAGGGACTGGGGCCAACGTCCTGACTTTC. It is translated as CASSTRTGTGANVLTF.

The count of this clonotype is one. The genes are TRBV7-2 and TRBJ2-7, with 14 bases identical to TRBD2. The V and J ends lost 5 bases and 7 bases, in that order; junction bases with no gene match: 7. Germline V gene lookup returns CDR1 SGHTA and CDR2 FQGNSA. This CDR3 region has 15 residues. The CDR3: CASSHRLAGGKEQYF. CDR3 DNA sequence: TGTGCCAGCAGCCACCGACTAGCGGGAGGGAAGGAGCAGTACTTC.

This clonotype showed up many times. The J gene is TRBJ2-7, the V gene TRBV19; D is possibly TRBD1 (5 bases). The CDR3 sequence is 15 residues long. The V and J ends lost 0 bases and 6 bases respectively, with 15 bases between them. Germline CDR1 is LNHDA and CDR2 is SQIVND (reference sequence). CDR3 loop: CASSIDPRALREQYF. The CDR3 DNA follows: TGTGCCAGTAGTATAGATCCCAGGGCCCTCCGCGAGCAGTACTTC. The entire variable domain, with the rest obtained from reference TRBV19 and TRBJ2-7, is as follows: DGGITQSPKYLFRKEGQNVTLSCEQNLNHDAMYWYRQDPGQGLRLIYYSQIVNDFQKGDIAEGYSVSREKKESFPLTVTSAQKNPTAFYLCASSIDPRALREQYFGPGTRLTVT.

The CDR3 spells CSASSSGGAYNEQFF. CDR3 bases: TGCAGTGCTAGCTCTAGCGGGGGGGCTTACAATGAGCAGTTCTTC. This chain links TRBV20-1 with TRBJ2-1; TRBD2 matches at 12 bases. Germline CDR1 is DFQATT and CDR2 is SNEGSKA (reference sequence). This CDR3 comprises 15 residues. V lost 3 bases to trimming and J lost 4 bases; unmatched junction nucleotides: 4.

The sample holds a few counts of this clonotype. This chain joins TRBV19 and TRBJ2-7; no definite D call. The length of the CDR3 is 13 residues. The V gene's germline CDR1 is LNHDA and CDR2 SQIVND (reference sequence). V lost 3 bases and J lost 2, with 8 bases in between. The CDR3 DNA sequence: TGTGCCAGTAGTATCGACGGTACCTACGAGCAGTACTTC. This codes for CASSIDGTYEQYF.

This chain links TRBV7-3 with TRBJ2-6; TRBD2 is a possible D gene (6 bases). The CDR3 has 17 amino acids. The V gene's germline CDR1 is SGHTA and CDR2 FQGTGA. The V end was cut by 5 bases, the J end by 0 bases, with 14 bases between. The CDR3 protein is CASSPDGGSSGANVLTF. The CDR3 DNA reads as TGTGCCAGCAGCCCGGACGGGGGTAGCTCTGGGGCCAACGTCCTGACTTTC.

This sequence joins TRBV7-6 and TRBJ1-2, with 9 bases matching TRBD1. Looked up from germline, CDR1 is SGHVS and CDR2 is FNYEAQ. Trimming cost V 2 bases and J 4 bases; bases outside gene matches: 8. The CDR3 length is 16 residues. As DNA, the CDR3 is TGTGCCAGCAGCTTAAACACAGGGGGCGCAAGCTATGGCTACACCTTC. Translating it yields CASSLNTGGASYGYTF. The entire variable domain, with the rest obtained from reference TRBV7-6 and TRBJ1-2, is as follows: GAGVSQSPRYKVTKRGQDVALRCDPISGHVSLYWYRQALGQGPEFLTYFNYEAQQDKSGLPNDRFSAERPEGSISTLTIQRTEQRDSAMYRCASSLNTGGASYGYTFGSGTRLTVV.

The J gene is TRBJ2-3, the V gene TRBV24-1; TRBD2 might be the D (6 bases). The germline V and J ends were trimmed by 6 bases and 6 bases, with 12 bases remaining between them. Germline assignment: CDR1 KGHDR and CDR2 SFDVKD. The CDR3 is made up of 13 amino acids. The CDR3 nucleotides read TGTGCCACCAGTCTTCGGGGGTTGGATACGCAGTATTTT. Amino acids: CATSLRGLDTQYF.

The CDR3: CASRKGLDTQTGELFF. The CDR3 bases are TGTGCCAGTAGAAAGGGACTAGATACCCAGACCGGGGAGCTGTTTTTT. The chain links TRBV19 to TRBJ2-2, with 8 nucleotides matching TRBD2. After removal of 6 bases from V and 5 bases from J, the junction contained 11 bases not matched to a gene. CDR3 length: 16 amino acids. The germline CDR1 and CDR2 sequences are LNHDA and SQIVND (reference sequence).

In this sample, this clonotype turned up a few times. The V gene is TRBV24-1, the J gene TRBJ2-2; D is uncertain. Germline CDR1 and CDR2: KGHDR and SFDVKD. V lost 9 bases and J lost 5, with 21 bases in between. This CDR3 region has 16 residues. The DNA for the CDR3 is TGTGCCACCTCCAAGCTAAGTCCCATGGAAACCGGGGAGCTGTTTTTT. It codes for CATSKLSPMETGELFF.

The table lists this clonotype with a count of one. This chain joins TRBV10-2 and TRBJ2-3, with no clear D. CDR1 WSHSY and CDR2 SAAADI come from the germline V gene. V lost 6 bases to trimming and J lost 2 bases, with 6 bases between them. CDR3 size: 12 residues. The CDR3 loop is CASRTTTDTQYF. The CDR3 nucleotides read TGCGCCAGCAGAACTACCACAGATACGCAGTATTTT.

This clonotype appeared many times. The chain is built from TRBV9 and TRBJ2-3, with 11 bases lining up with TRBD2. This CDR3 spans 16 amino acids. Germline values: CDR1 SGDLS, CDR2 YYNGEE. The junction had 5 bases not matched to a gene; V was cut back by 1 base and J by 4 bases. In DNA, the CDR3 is TGTGCCAGCAGCGTATGGCTAGCGGGAGGCGCAGATACGCAGTATTTT. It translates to CASSVWLAGGADTQYF.

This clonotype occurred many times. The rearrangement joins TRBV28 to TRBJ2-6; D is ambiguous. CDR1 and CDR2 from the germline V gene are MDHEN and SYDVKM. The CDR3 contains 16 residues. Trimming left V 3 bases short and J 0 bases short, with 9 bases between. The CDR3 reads CASSFLGNSGANVLTF. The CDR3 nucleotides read TGTGCCAGCAGTTTTTTAGGTAACTCTGGGGCCAACGTCCTGACTTTC.

The CDR3 here is CASVGADSPGGEGYTF. The CDR3 nucleotides are TGTGCCAGCGTAGGCGCGGACAGTCCAGGAGGTGAGGGCTACACCTTC. The chain carries TRBV27 and TRBJ1-2; D possibly corresponds to TRBD1 (6 bases). The CDR3 spans 16 residues. Trimming pared 8 bases from V and 8 bases from J, leaving 27 bases between. From germline, CDR1 is MNHEY and CDR2 SMNVEV (reference sequence).

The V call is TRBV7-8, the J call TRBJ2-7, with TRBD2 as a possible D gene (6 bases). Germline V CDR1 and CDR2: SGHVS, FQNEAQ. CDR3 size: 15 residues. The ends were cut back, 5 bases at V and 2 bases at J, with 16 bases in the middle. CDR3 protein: CASSQLALLTYEQYF. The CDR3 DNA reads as TGTGCCAGCAGCCAACTAGCTTTACTTACCTACGAGCAGTACTTC.

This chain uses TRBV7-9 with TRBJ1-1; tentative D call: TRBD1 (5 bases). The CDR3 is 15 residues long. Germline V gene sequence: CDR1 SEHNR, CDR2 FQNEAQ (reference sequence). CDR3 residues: CAVPGGRALNTEAFF. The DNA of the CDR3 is TGTGCTGTCCCGGGGGGGAGGGCTTTGAACACTGAAGCTTTCTTT.

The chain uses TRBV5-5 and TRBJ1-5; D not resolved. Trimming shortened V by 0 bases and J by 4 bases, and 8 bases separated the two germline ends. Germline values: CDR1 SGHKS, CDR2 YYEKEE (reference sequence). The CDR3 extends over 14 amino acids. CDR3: CASSLDGTNQPQHF. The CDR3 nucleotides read TGTGCCAGCAGCTTGGACGGAACAAATCAGCCCCAGCATTTT.

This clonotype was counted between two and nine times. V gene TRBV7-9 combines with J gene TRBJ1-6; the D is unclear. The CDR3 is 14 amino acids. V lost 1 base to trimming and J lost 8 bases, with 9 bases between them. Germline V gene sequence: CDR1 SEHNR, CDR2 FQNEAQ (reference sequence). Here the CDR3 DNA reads TGTGCCAGCAGCTTAGGACAATCAGATTCACCCCTCCACTTT. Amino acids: CASSLGQSDSPLHF.

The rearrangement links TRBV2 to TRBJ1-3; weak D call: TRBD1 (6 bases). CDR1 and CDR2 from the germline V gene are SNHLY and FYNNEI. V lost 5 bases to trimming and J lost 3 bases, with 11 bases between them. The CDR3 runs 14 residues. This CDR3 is CASSIGTLGNTIYF. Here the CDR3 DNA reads TGTGCCAGCAGTATCGGGACACTTGGAAACACCATATATTTT.

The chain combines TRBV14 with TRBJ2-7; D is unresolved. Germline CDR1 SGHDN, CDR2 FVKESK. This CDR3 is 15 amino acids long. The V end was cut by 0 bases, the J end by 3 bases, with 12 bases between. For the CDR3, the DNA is TGTGCCAGCAGCCAAGAAACTGGACGGATCTACGAGCAGTACTTC. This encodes CASSQETGRIYEQYF.

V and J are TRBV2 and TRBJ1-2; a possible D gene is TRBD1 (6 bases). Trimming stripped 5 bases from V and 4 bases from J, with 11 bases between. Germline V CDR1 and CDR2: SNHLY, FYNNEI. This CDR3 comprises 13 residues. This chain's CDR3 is CASSSQGFYGYTF. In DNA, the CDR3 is TGTGCCAGCAGTTCTCAGGGGTTCTATGGCTACACCTTC.

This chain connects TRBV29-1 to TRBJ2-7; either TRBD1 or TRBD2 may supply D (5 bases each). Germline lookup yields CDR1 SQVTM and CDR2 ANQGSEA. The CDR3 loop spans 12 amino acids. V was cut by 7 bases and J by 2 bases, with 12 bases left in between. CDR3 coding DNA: TGCAGCGGATGGGACCCACCCTACGAGCAGTACTTC. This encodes CSGWDPPYEQYF.

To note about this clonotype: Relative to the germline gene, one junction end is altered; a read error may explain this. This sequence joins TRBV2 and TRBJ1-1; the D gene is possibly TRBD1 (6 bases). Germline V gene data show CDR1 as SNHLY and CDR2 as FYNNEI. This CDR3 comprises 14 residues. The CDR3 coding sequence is TGTGCCAGTAGTGAACGGGGGGCGAACACTGAAGCTTTCTTT. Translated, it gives CASSERGANTEAFF.

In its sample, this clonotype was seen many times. Written as DNA, the CDR3 is TGCGCCAGCAGCCAAGATGGCGGCCCCTACAATGAGCAGTTCTTC. It specifies CASSQDGGPYNEQFF. This chain joins TRBV4-1 and TRBJ2-1; no clear D gene. V was cut by 0 bases and J by 2 bases, with 8 bases left in between. The CDR3 is made up of 15 amino acids. CDR1 and CDR2 from the germline V gene are MGHRA and YSYEKL.